This T cell receptor beta chain emerged from a study of CD8 T cells in ankylosing spondylitis. The CDR3 extends over 12 amino acids. Germline V gives CDR1 MNHEY, CDR2 SVGEGT. V gave up 7 bases and J gave up 7 bases, with 13 bases separating them. Broader study findings: In peripheral blood, disease-linked CD8+ clones occurred at relatively low frequencies. Seemingly distinctive of ankylosing spondylitis blood was a TCR beta motif formed by eight highly homologous variants.

At least ten counts were recorded for this clonotype. Its antigen remains unidentified. It was by quantitative 5'-RACE with molecular barcodes that TCR beta libraries were made. Via MiXCR, TCRdb re-called the 5' RACE reads, giving one row per CDR3 protein. The data show approximately 440,000 distinct CDR3 sequences, roughly 15% seen once. V is TRBV6-2 or TRBV6-3 and J is TRBJ2-5; D possibly corresponds to TRBD2 (5 bases). The source is a male donor with ankylosing spondylitis. The sequenced sample consisted of blood, either unsorted or a sorted T cell fraction (not recorded which). The CDR3 sequence is CASTLAGGTQYF. DNA of the CDR3: TGTGCCAGCACTCTAGCCGGAGGGACCCAGTACTTC.